One and the same sample provided the 10 T cell receptor beta chains below, sequenced in a study of blood T cell repertoires in COVID-19 (dated by TCRdb to about 2020). Libraries were prepared through the immunoSEQ multiplex PCR assay. TCRdb took this table from immuneACCESS and kept in-frame rearrangements with V and J called. Such tables lack part of the clones; where checked against another copy, unresolved V genes explain under half of the gap, and the rest is unexplained. This sample lists more than 20,000 clones; about 85% were detected once. Around half of the sample is held by the ten biggest clonotypes. The sequenced material came from peripheral blood. The receptors were gathered from a man aged 50 or older with active or convalescent COVID-19.

This sequence joins TRBV10-3 and TRBJ2-1; a possible D gene is TRBD2 (6 bases). The CDR3 has 12 residues. Germline V gene sequence: CDR1 ENHRY, CDR2 SYGVKD. Between the trimmed V and J ends, which lost 7 bases and 8 bases, there was a span of 12 bases. For the CDR3, the DNA is TGTGCCATCATGGCCTGGGGGGATGAGCAGTTCTTC. This translates into CAIMAWGDEQFF.

The chain links TRBV4-1 to TRBJ2-3, with 11 bases fitting TRBD2. Germline CDR1 is MGHRA and CDR2 is YSYEKL. V lost 3 bases to trimming and J lost 6 bases; unmatched junction nucleotides: 11. The CDR3 has 17 residues. CDR3 protein: CASSHSVAGGISDTQYF. CDR3 coding DNA: TGCGCCAGCAGCCATTCTGTAGCGGGAGGGATTTCTGATACGCAGTATTTT.

The chain employs TRBV7-3 and TRBJ2-5, with TRBD2 identical over 8 bases. Germline V gene lookup returns CDR1 SGHTA and CDR2 FQGTGA. The CDR3 totals 15 residues. With 5 bases clipped from V and 5 bases from J, the junction kept 10 bases outside the gene matches. The CDR3 nucleotides are TGTGCCAGCAGCCCGATAGCGGGAACGATGGAGACCCAGTACTTC. It encodes CASSPIAGTMETQYF.

The chain links TRBV29-1 to TRBJ1-6; D not resolved. This CDR3 is 14 amino acids long. In germline, CDR1 is SQVTM, CDR2 ANQGSEA. Trimming removed 1 base from V and 1 base from J, with 5 bases in between. CDR3 protein: CSVEGESYNSPLHF. CDR3 nucleotides: TGCAGCGTTGAAGGAGAGTCCTATAATTCACCCCTCCACTTT.

The V gene is TRBV11-1, the J gene TRBJ1-1, with TRBD1 matching over 9 bases. Per germline, CDR1 SGHAT and CDR2 FQDESV (reference sequence). The CDR3 loop spans 15 amino acids. The junction had 8 bases not matched to a gene; V was cut back by 5 bases and J by 4 bases. The CDR3: CASSGDRGIGTEAFF. The CDR3 region has the DNA TGTGCCAGCAGCGGAGACAGGGGGATAGGCACTGAAGCTTTCTTT.

CDR3 loop: CASSYPKSGGSNEKLFF. The CDR3 DNA reads TGTGCCAGCAGCTATCCCAAGTCGGGGGGCTCTAATGAAAAACTGTTTTTT. This sequence joins TRBV7-9 and TRBJ1-4, with a possible D match to TRBD1 (6 bases). Trimming took 4 bases from V and 3 from J, leaving 18 bases between them. Germline V gives CDR1 SEHNR, CDR2 FQNEAQ (reference sequence). This CDR3 spans 17 amino acids.

This chain uses TRBV4-2 with TRBJ2-3; tentative D call: TRBD1 (6 bases). The CDR3 covers 13 residues. Looked up from germline, CDR1 is LGHNA and CDR2 is YNFKEQ. Trimming stripped 1 base from V and 4 bases from J, with 6 bases between. The CDR3 nucleotides are TGTGCCAGCAGCCAAGCAGGGGCAGATACGCAGTATTTT. It yields the protein CASSQAGADTQYF.

In the case of this clone: This CDR3 is missing its conserved last phenylalanine or tryptophan, likely due to a read error. The limits of the CDR3 on the DNA are not certain, so only TCRdb's listed CDR3 is given. The chain recombines TRBV7-7 with TRBJ1-1. Germline V gives CDR1 SSHAT, CDR2 FNYEAQ (reference sequence). The CDR3 has 8 amino acids, counting both end residues. The CDR3 region is CASRFPIV.

The chain is built from TRBV6-5 and TRBJ2-7; 10 nucleotides line up with TRBD1. CDR3 length: 15 residues. Germline loops: CDR1 MNHEY, CDR2 SVGAGI. V lost 6 bases, J lost 4 bases, and 9 bases stayed unmatched. This chain's CDR3 is CASRATGGAHYEQYF. The CDR3 DNA reads TGTGCCAGCAGGGCGACAGGGGGCGCCCATTACGAGCAGTACTTC.

The V call is TRBV3-1 (or the pseudogene TRBV3-2), the J call TRBJ2-1; 7 bases map to TRBD2. The V gene end was trimmed by 4 bases and the J gene end by 2 bases; junction bases not matched to a gene: 17. CDR3 length equals 19 residues. Germline V lookup: CDR1 LGHDT, CDR2 YNNKEL (reference sequence). The CDR3 DNA follows: TGTGCCAGCAGCCGACCGGGCGGGAGTGGGAGTATGACCTACAATGAGCAGTTCTTC. It yields the protein CASSRPGGSGSMTYNEQFF.